The sequence of this T cell receptor beta chain was determined in a study of early T cells in non-severe SARS-CoV-2 infection. Study in general: Unsorted whole blood bulk RNA was sequenced, with unpaired chains.

With regard to this clonotype: The antigen is undetermined.

The study's findings and limits: Matching results from VDJdb favored anti-spike CD8 responses, leaving private and CD4 specificities undetected.

The protocol attached unique molecular identifiers to individual cDNA molecules. From the 5' RACE reads, TCRdb called clonotypes with MiXCR, one entry per CDR3 protein. This table holds about 64,000 distinct CDR3 sequences, more than 4% found once. CDR1 and CDR2 (germline): SNHLY, FYNNEI. V was cut by 3 bases and J by 0 bases, with 12 bases left in between. The CDR3 is made up of 16 amino acids. The TCR originated in an adult who was a healthcare worker with PCR-confirmed SARS-CoV-2 infection or an uninfected control (not recorded which). This sequence joins TRBV2 and TRBJ1-3; D possibly corresponds to TRBD1 (5 bases). Sequencing used whole blood. The chain's CDR3 is CASSDLGDLSGNTIYF. DNA for the CDR3: TGTGCCAGCAGTGACCTGGGGGACCTCTCTGGAAACACCATATATTTT.